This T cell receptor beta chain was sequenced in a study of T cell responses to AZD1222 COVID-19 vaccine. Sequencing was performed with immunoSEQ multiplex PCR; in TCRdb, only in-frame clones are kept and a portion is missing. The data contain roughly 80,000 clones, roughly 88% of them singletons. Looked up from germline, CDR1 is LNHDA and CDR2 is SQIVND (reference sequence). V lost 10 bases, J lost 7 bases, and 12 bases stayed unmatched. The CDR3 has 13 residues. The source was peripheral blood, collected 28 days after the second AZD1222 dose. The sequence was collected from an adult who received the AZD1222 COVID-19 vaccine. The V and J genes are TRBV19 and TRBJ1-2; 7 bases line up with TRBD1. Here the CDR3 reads CATVDRVGIGYTF. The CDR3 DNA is TGTGCCACAGTTGACAGGGTAGGAATTGGCTACACCTTC.